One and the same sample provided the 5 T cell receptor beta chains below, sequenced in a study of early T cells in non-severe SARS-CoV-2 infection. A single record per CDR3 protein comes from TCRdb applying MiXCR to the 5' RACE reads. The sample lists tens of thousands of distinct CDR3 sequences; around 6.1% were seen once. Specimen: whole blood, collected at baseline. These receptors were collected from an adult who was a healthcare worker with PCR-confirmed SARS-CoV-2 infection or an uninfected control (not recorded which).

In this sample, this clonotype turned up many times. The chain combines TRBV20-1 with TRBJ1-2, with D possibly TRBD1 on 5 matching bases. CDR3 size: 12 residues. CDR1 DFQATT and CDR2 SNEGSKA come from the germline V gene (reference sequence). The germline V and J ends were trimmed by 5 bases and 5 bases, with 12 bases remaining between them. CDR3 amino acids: CSAPGTGYGYTF. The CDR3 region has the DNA TGCAGTGCTCCCGGGACGGGTTATGGCTACACCTTC.

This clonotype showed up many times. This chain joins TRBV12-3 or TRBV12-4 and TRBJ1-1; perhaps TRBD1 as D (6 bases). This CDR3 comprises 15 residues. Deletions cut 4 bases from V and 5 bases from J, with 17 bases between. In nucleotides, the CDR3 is TGTGCCAGCAGTTACCCGGGGGGCGGGGGAACTGAAGCTTTCTTT. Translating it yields CASSYPGGGGTEAFF.

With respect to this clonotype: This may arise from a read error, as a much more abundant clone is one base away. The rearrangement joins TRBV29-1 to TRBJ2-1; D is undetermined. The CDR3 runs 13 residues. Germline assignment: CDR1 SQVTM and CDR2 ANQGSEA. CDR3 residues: CSVEDLGNNEQCF. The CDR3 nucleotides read TGCAGCGTTGAAGATCTAGGGAACAATGAGCAGTGCTTC.

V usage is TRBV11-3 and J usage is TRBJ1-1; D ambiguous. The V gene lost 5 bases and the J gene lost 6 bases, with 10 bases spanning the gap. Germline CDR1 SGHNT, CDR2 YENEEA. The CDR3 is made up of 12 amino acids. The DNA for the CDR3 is TGTGCCAGCAGCGCGGGAAAGGCTGAAGCTTTCTTT. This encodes CASSAGKAEAFF.

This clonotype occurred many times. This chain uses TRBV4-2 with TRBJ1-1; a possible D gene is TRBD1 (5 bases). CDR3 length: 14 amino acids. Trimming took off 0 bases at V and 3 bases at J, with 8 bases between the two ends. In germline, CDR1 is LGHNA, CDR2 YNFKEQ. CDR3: CASSQDGGHTEAFF. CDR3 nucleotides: TGTGCCAGCAGCCAAGATGGGGGTCACACTGAAGCTTTCTTT.